The 11 T cell receptor beta chains presented below share a single source sample, sequenced in a study of CD8 T cells in ankylosing spondylitis. TCRdb called the 5' RACE reads again in MiXCR, with one record for every CDR3 protein. The table includes approximately 60,000 distinct CDR3 sequences, approximately 5.7% detected once. The sample consisted of synovial fluid, either unsorted or a sorted T cell fraction (not recorded which). Receptor source: a male donor with ankylosing spondylitis.

The J gene is TRBJ1-1, the V gene TRBV12-3 or TRBV12-4, with D tentatively TRBD1 (5 bases). The CDR3 is made up of 13 amino acids. V lost 0 bases, J lost 7 bases, and 9 bases lay in between. In DNA form, the CDR3 reads TGTGCCAGCAGTTTAGCGCAGAGGGGTGAAGCTTTCTTT. Translating gives CASSLAQRGEAFF.

The genes are TRBV13 and TRBJ2-3; D possibly corresponds to TRBD1 (7 bases). Germline-derived CDR1 and CDR2 are PRHDT and FYEKMQ (reference sequence). This CDR3 is 15 amino acids long. Trimming shortened V by 5 bases and J by 4 bases, and 16 bases separated the two germline ends. CDR3 nucleotides: TGTGCCAGCAGCCAAGGGGGCGGGACGGCAGATACGCAGTATTTT. Its translation: CASSQGGGTADTQYF.

This clonotype appeared many times. This chain joins TRBV2 and TRBJ2-7; unclear D gene. Germline lookup yields CDR1 SNHLY and CDR2 FYNNEI. V shed 7 bases and J shed 4 bases, with 11 bases lying between them. The CDR3 is made up of 12 amino acids. This CDR3 is CASTFEIYEQYF. The DNA of the CDR3 is TGTGCCAGCACGTTTGAAATTTACGAGCAGTACTTC.

This clonotype was observed many times. V gene TRBV20-1 combines with J gene TRBJ2-1; no reliable D call. Germline CDR1 is DFQATT and CDR2 is SNEGSKA (reference sequence). The CDR3 extends over 14 amino acids. Trimming cost V 4 bases and J 0 bases, with 10 bases left between them. The CDR3, as DNA: TGCAGTGCTAAGACCGCAAGCTCCTACAATGAGCAGTTCTTC. Its protein product is CSAKTASSYNEQFF.

This clonotype was observed at least ten times. The rearrangement joins TRBV12-3 or TRBV12-4 to TRBJ1-1; D gene ambiguous. Between the trimmed V and J ends, which lost 6 bases and 6 bases, there was a span of 14 bases. The CDR3 runs 13 residues. The CDR3 DNA reads as TGTGCCAGCAGGACGCGTCTGGGCCCTGAAGCTTTCTTT. Translated, it gives CASRTRLGPEAFF.

The table lists this clonotype with many counts. V gene TRBV7-2 combines with J gene TRBJ1-2; D unclear. The CDR3 contains 14 residues. Trimming took off 7 bases at V and 0 bases at J, with 12 bases between the two ends. CDR1 and CDR2 (germline): SGHTA, FQGNSA. The CDR3 bases are TGTGCCAGCACCCCCCCCTCGACTAACTATGGCTACACCTTC. Translated, it gives CASTPPSTNYGYTF.

This clonotype was found a few times. V usage is TRBV28 and J usage is TRBJ2-1; TRBD1 matches at 7 bases. V dropped 6 bases and J dropped 3; count of bases not matched to a gene: 11. Germline V gives CDR1 MDHEN, CDR2 SYDVKM. The CDR3 contains 16 residues. The CDR3 reads CASRPLRGQFYNEQFF. Written as DNA, the CDR3 is TGTGCCAGCAGACCATTGAGGGGGCAGTTCTACAATGAGCAGTTCTTC. Supplemented by reference TRBV28 and TRBJ2-1, the full variable domain reads DVKVTQSSRYLVKRTGEKVFLECVQDMDHENMFWYRQDPGLGLRLIYFSYDVKMKEKGDIPEGYSVSREKKERFSLILESASTNQTSMYLCASRPLRGQFYNEQFFGPGTRLTVL.

This clonotype showed up just a few times. The rearrangement uses TRBV30 and TRBJ2-1; the match to TRBD2 covers 8 bases. CDR3 size: 17 residues. V was pared by 0 bases and J by 5 bases, with 12 bases of the junction left unmatched. Looked up from germline, CDR1 is GTSNPN and CDR2 is SVGIG (reference sequence). This CDR3 reads CAWSVLAGGIGNNEQFF. The CDR3 bases are TGTGCCTGGAGTGTACTGGCGGGAGGCATAGGAAACAATGAGCAGTTCTTC.

This clonotype appeared a few times. The V gene is TRBV5-1, the J gene TRBJ1-1; unclear D gene. Trimming cost V 0 bases and J 3 bases, with 12 bases left between them. Germline CDR1 and CDR2: SGHRS and YFSETQ. This CDR3 has 15 residues. The DNA for the CDR3 is TGCGCCAGCAGCTTGGCGACCTATGGGTACACTGAAGCTTTCTTT. This codes for CASSLATYGYTEAFF.

In this sample, this clonotype turned up many times. The J gene is TRBJ2-1, the V gene TRBV5-1; D gene ambiguous. Germline V gene lookup returns CDR1 SGHRS and CDR2 YFSETQ. V gave up 3 bases and J gave up 0 bases, with 16 bases separating them. CDR3 size: 17 residues. This CDR3 is CASSSPPSRSSYNEQFF. The CDR3 nucleotides read TGCGCCAGCAGCTCACCCCCTTCGAGGAGCTCCTACAATGAGCAGTTCTTC.

By frequency in the sample, this clonotype is medium-sized (0.01 to 0.1%). The rearrangement uses TRBV28 and TRBJ2-7; 10 positions match TRBD1. There are 17 residues in the CDR3. Germline CDR1 reads MDHEN; CDR2 reads SYDVKM. Unmatched junction bases numbered 12, after V lost 6 bases and J lost 1 base. This CDR3 is CASRGETPGQGSYEQYF. CDR3 coding DNA: TGTGCCAGCAGGGGAGAGACTCCGGGACAGGGGTCCTACGAGCAGTACTTC.